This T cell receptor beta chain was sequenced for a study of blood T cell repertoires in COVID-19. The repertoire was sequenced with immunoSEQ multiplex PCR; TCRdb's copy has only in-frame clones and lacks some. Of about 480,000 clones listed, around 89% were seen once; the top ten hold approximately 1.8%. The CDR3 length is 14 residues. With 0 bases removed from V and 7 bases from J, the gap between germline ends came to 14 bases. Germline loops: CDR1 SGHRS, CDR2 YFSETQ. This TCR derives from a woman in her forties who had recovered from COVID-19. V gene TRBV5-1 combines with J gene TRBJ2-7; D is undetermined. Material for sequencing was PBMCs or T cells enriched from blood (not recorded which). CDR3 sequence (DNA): TGCGCCAGCAGCTTGGGGCGGCTTAGTGTTGAGCAGTACTTC. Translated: CASSLGRLSVEQYF.